A selection of T cell receptor beta chains follows, all from one sample in a study of cytomegalovirus exposure and HLA in healthy donors. TCRdb keeps only in-frame clones here, not all; method: immunoSEQ multiplex PCR. The sample includes about 220,000 clones, about three quarters seen only once; the top ten take over 1.5%. The material sequenced was PBMCs. The origin of the receptors is a male donor in good health and CMV-seronegative. Each CDR3 is given with its conserved first and last residue. D genes are given only for firm matches. Only some rows state a clone size, as once, few, many or a class for expanded clones.

j_call: TRBJ2-7; d_call: NA; v_call: TRBV18; clone_size: NA; cdr3_nt: TGTGCCAGCTCACTCCGAGAGGGGGACGAGCAGTACTTC; cdr3_aa: CASSLREGDEQYF
j_call: TRBJ2-7; d_call: NA; v_call: TRBV6-5; clone_size: NA; cdr3_nt: TGTGCCAGCAGTTACCGTTCCAGGGACTACGAGCAGTACTTC; cdr3_aa: CASSYRSRDYEQYF
j_call: TRBJ1-1; d_call: NA; v_call: TRBV6-5; clone_size: NA; cdr3_nt: TGTGCCAGCAGTTACCCCACGGCAGGGTTGAACACTGAAGCTTTCTTT; cdr3_aa: CASSYPTAGLNTEAFF
j_call: TRBJ2-3; d_call: TRBD2; v_call: TRBV10-3; clone_size: NA; cdr3_nt: TGTGCCATCAGTGGGGAGGGGACGACGCAGTATTTT; cdr3_aa: CAISGEGTTQYF
j_call: TRBJ2-7; d_call: NA; v_call: TRBV5-6; clone_size: NA; cdr3_nt: TGTGCCAGCAGCCACACAGGACAGAACTACGAGCAGTACTTC; cdr3_aa: CASSHTGQNYEQYF
j_call: TRBJ1-5; d_call: NA; v_call: TRBV2; clone_size: once; cdr3_nt: TGTGCCAGCAGTAGGGAGGGGACCGGGGGAGGTCAGCCCCAGCATTTT; cdr3_aa: CASSREGTGGGQPQHF
j_call: TRBJ1-6; d_call: NA; v_call: TRBV6-1; clone_size: NA; cdr3_nt: TGTGCCAGCAGTCCGGCGGTCCATAATTCACCCCTCCACTTT; cdr3_aa: CASSPAVHNSPLHF
j_call: TRBJ2-1; d_call: NA; v_call: TRBV11-1; clone_size: NA; cdr3_nt: TGTGCCAGCAGTCGTTCCCCCAATGAGCAGTTCTTC; cdr3_aa: CASSRSPNEQFF
j_call: TRBJ2-2; d_call: NA; v_call: TRBV27; clone_size: NA; cdr3_nt: TGTGCCAGCAGTTTAGGGGGGGGGCGCTTTCCCGGGGAGCTGTTTTTT; cdr3_aa: CASSLGGGRFPGELFF
j_call: TRBJ1-6; d_call: TRBD1; v_call: TRBV2; clone_size: NA; cdr3_nt: TGTGCCGGACAGGGATTTCATAATTCACCCCTCCACTTT; cdr3_aa: CAGQGFHNSPLHF
j_call: TRBJ2-3; d_call: TRBD2; v_call: TRBV9; clone_size: NA; cdr3_nt: TGTGCCAGCAGCCCACGGGGACTAGCGGGGGTCCAGGGGGCAGATACGCAGTATTTT; cdr3_aa: CASSPRGLAGVQGADTQYF
j_call: TRBJ2-5; d_call: NA; v_call: TRBV5-1; clone_size: NA; cdr3_nt: TGCGCCAGCAGCTTCCGGGGGTCGGAGACCCAGTACTTC; cdr3_aa: CASSFRGSETQYF
j_call: TRBJ2-3; d_call: NA; v_call: TRBV6-6; clone_size: NA; cdr3_nt: TGTGCCAGCAGCCTTACCAGGCATACGCAGTATTTT; cdr3_aa: CASSLTRHTQYF
j_call: TRBJ2-4; d_call: TRBD1; v_call: TRBV25-1; clone_size: NA; cdr3_nt: TGTGCCAGCAGCCCGACAGGGATCCCCAAAAACATTCAGTACTTC; cdr3_aa: CASSPTGIPKNIQYF
j_call: TRBJ2-7; d_call: TRBD2; v_call: TRBV4-1; clone_size: NA; cdr3_nt: TGCGCCAGCAGCTTCCCGGGGGGAAACGAGCAGTACTTC; cdr3_aa: CASSFPGGNEQYF
j_call: TRBJ2-5; d_call: NA; v_call: TRBV2; clone_size: NA; cdr3_nt: TGTGCCAGCATGGTCTCCCGGACTCAAGAGACCCAGTACTTC; cdr3_aa: CASMVSRTQETQYF
j_call: TRBJ2-2; d_call: NA; v_call: TRBV10-3; clone_size: NA; cdr3_nt: TGTGCCATCAGTGAGGGGGCAGTCAGCACCGGGGAGCTGTTTTTT; cdr3_aa: CAISEGAVSTGELFF
j_call: TRBJ2-7; d_call: TRBD2; v_call: TRBV19; clone_size: NA; cdr3_nt: TGTGCCAGTAGTATTGGGGCTAGCGGATACGAGCAGTACTTC; cdr3_aa: CASSIGASGYEQYF
j_call: TRBJ2-5; d_call: TRBD1; v_call: TRBV5-1; clone_size: NA; cdr3_nt: TGCGCCAGCAGCCCCGGGACAGAGGATGGGGAGCAGTACTTC; cdr3_aa: CASSPGTEDGEQYF
j_call: TRBJ2-1; d_call: TRBD2; v_call: TRBV30; clone_size: NA; cdr3_nt: TGTGCCTGGAGTGTGGGGACTAGCGGCCACAATGAGCAGTTCTTC; cdr3_aa: CAWSVGTSGHNEQFF
j_call: TRBJ2-5; d_call: TRBD1; v_call: TRBV4-1; clone_size: few; cdr3_nt: TGCGCCAGCAGCCGGACAGGGGCGGTGGAGACCCAGTACTTC; cdr3_aa: CASSRTGAVETQYF
j_call: TRBJ2-1; d_call: TRBD2; v_call: TRBV5-1; clone_size: NA; cdr3_nt: TGCGCCAGCAGCCCCCGGACTAGCGGGAGGGCCGGGTACAATGAGCAGTTCTTC; cdr3_aa: CASSPRTSGRAGYNEQFF
j_call: TRBJ2-3; d_call: NA; v_call: TRBV9; clone_size: NA; cdr3_nt: TGTGCCAGCAGCGTAGGGAGAGATACGCAGTATTTT; cdr3_aa: CASSVGRDTQYF
j_call: TRBJ1-1; d_call: NA; v_call: TRBV6-5; clone_size: NA; cdr3_nt: TGTGCCAGCAGCCCCCAGGGATTTATTGACACTGAAGCTTTCTTT; cdr3_aa: CASSPQGFIDTEAFF
j_call: TRBJ2-1; d_call: TRBD2; v_call: TRBV9; clone_size: NA; cdr3_nt: TGTGCCAGCAGCGTAGTAGCGGGGGGGCGCAATGAGCAGTTCTTC; cdr3_aa: CASSVVAGGRNEQFF
j_call: TRBJ2-6; d_call: NA; v_call: TRBV7-8; clone_size: NA; cdr3_nt: TGTGCCAGCAGCGCAGACAGCTCTGGGGCCAACGTCCTGACTTTC; cdr3_aa: CASSADSSGANVLTF
j_call: TRBJ2-1; d_call: TRBD1; v_call: TRBV5-1; clone_size: NA; cdr3_nt: TGCGCCAGCAGCTTGTATGCCAGGGGGTACAATGAGCAGTTCTTC; cdr3_aa: CASSLYARGYNEQFF
j_call: TRBJ2-7; d_call: TRBD2; v_call: TRBV5-1; clone_size: NA; cdr3_nt: TGCGCCAGCAGCCTCTGGACTAGCGGGGGCTCCTACGAGCAGTACTTC; cdr3_aa: CASSLWTSGGSYEQYF
j_call: TRBJ2-1; d_call: NA; v_call: TRBV27; clone_size: once; cdr3_nt: TGTGCCAGCAGTTTCTTTGGCGTACAGGGCTCACTTTACAATGAGCAGTTCTTC; cdr3_aa: CASSFFGVQGSLYNEQFF
j_call: TRBJ2-7; d_call: TRBD1; v_call: TRBV7-9; clone_size: NA; cdr3_nt: TGTGCCAGCAGACTGACAGGGGGTAGCGACTACGAGCAGTACTTC; cdr3_aa: CASRLTGGSDYEQYF
j_call: TRBJ2-3; d_call: NA; v_call: TRBV5-4; clone_size: NA; cdr3_nt: TGTGCCAGCAGCGGCCCGCGGACAGACACAGATACGCAGTATTTT; cdr3_aa: CASSGPRTDTDTQYF
j_call: TRBJ2-7; d_call: TRBD1; v_call: TRBV10-3; clone_size: NA; cdr3_nt: TGTGCCATCAGTGAGTCGACAGGGGACTACGAGCAGTACTTC; cdr3_aa: CAISESTGDYEQYF
j_call: TRBJ2-3; d_call: TRBD2; v_call: TRBV7-2; clone_size: few; cdr3_nt: TGTGCCAGCAGCCGACCTAGCGGGAGACCCGCCACAGATACGCAGTATTTT; cdr3_aa: CASSRPSGRPATDTQYF
j_call: TRBJ2-2; d_call: NA; v_call: TRBV5-1; clone_size: NA; cdr3_nt: TGCGCCAGCAGCGGAGGACCCACTAGCTCGAGCACCGGGGAGCTGTTTTTT; cdr3_aa: CASSGGPTSSSTGELFF
j_call: TRBJ1-5; d_call: TRBD1; v_call: TRBV9; clone_size: few; cdr3_nt: TGTGCCAGCAGCTTGACCGGGACAGGCAATCAGCCCCAGCATTTT; cdr3_aa: CASSLTGTGNQPQHF
j_call: TRBJ2-1; d_call: NA; v_call: TRBV7-3; clone_size: few; cdr3_nt: TGTGCCAGCATGAGATTAGGGGCCACCGAGCAGTTCTTC; cdr3_aa: CASMRLGATEQFF
j_call: TRBJ2-1; d_call: TRBD2; v_call: TRBV29-1; clone_size: NA; cdr3_nt: TGCAGCGTTGAATCGGACAGACCGGGACTAGCGGAATCCTACAATGAGCAGTTCTTC; cdr3_aa: CSVESDRPGLAESYNEQFF
j_call: TRBJ1-3; d_call: NA; v_call: TRBV11-2; clone_size: once; cdr3_nt: TGTGCCAGCAGCTTAGCCCGCGGACAGGGAAACACCATATATTTT; cdr3_aa: CASSLARGQGNTIYF
j_call: TRBJ2-2; d_call: NA; v_call: TRBV7-2; clone_size: NA; cdr3_nt: TGTGCCAGCAGCTTAGTTTTGGGGGCCGGAGGCGGGGAGCTGTTTTTT; cdr3_aa: CASSLVLGAGGGELFF
j_call: TRBJ1-5; d_call: NA; v_call: TRBV28; clone_size: NA; cdr3_nt: TGTGCCAGCAGTCACACAGCACCTAGCAATCAGCCCCAGCATTTT; cdr3_aa: CASSHTAPSNQPQHF
j_call: TRBJ1-4; d_call: NA; v_call: TRBV19; clone_size: NA; cdr3_nt: TGTGCCAGTAGTACCAGGGGAGGGGAAAAACTGTTTTTT; cdr3_aa: CASSTRGGEKLFF
j_call: TRBJ2-2; d_call: NA; v_call: TRBV5-1; clone_size: NA; cdr3_nt: TGCGCCAGCAGCTTGGTCTCGCGGGATAACGGGGAGCTGTTTTTT; cdr3_aa: CASSLVSRDNGELFF
j_call: TRBJ2-7; d_call: NA; v_call: TRBV7-2; clone_size: NA; cdr3_nt: TGTGCCAGCACTCCCCTGGCGGGATCGGAGCAGTACTTC; cdr3_aa: CASTPLAGSEQYF
j_call: TRBJ2-7; d_call: NA; v_call: TRBV5-1; clone_size: once; cdr3_nt: TGCGCCAGCAGCTTGGACGGTTTCTACGAGCAGTACTTC; cdr3_aa: CASSLDGFYEQYF
j_call: TRBJ1-1; d_call: NA; v_call: TRBV6-4; clone_size: NA; cdr3_nt: TGTGCCCACCCTCGAGACAGCGGGACTGAAGCTTTCTTT; cdr3_aa: CAHPRDSGTEAFF
j_call: TRBJ1-5; d_call: NA; v_call: TRBV5-5; clone_size: NA; cdr3_nt: TGTGCCAGCAGCTTAAGAGCGGGGGTGGGAAATCAGCCCCAGCATTTT; cdr3_aa: CASSLRAGVGNQPQHF
j_call: TRBJ2-7; d_call: TRBD2; v_call: TRBV5-1; clone_size: NA; cdr3_nt: TGCGCCAGGGGAAGTCCGATGGTAGCGGGAGAGTGCGAGCAGTACTTC; cdr3_aa: CARGSPMVAGECEQYF
j_call: TRBJ1-2; d_call: NA; v_call: TRBV6-5; clone_size: NA; cdr3_nt: TGTGCCAGCAGTCCCCTGGGAGGGGCCTATGGCTACACCTTC; cdr3_aa: CASSPLGGAYGYTF
j_call: TRBJ1-1; d_call: NA; v_call: TRBV5-6; clone_size: NA; cdr3_nt: TGTGCCAGCCTGTGGGGCCCCTCGAACACTGAAGCTTTCTTT; cdr3_aa: CASLWGPSNTEAFF
j_call: TRBJ2-3; d_call: TRBD2; v_call: TRBV15; clone_size: NA; cdr3_nt: TGTGCCACCAGCTGGCGGGGGAGCACAGATACGCAGTATTTT; cdr3_aa: CATSWRGSTDTQYF
j_call: TRBJ2-2; d_call: TRBD1; v_call: TRBV19; clone_size: NA; cdr3_nt: TGTGCCAGTAGTACCCTAGGGACAGGGGGAACCGGGGAGCTGTTTTTT; cdr3_aa: CASSTLGTGGTGELFF
j_call: TRBJ2-1; d_call: TRBD2; v_call: TRBV7-9; clone_size: NA; cdr3_nt: TGTGCCAGCAGTAGCGGGGGGGCAGGGTACAATGAGCAGTTCTTC; cdr3_aa: CASSSGGAGYNEQFF
j_call: TRBJ2-7; d_call: TRBD1; v_call: TRBV27; clone_size: NA; cdr3_nt: TGTGCCAGCAGTTTGGGGCGACAGGGGACTTCCTACGAGCAGTACTTC; cdr3_aa: CASSLGRQGTSYEQYF
j_call: TRBJ2-7; d_call: NA; v_call: TRBV5-6; clone_size: NA; cdr3_nt: TGTGCCAGCAGCTTGGCCGTCGAGCAGTACTTC; cdr3_aa: CASSLAVEQYF
j_call: TRBJ1-1; d_call: NA; v_call: TRBV10-3; clone_size: few; cdr3_nt: TGTGCCATCAGTGAGGCAGACATGAACACTGAAGCTTTCTTT; cdr3_aa: CAISEADMNTEAFF
j_call: TRBJ1-2; d_call: NA; v_call: TRBV30; clone_size: NA; cdr3_nt: TGTGCCTGGAGTAACGGGGGTTACGGCTACACCTTC; cdr3_aa: CAWSNGGYGYTF
j_call: TRBJ2-3; d_call: NA; v_call: TRBV6-5; clone_size: NA; cdr3_nt: TGTGCCAGCAGTTATTCCGGGGATACGCAGTATTTT; cdr3_aa: CASSYSGDTQYF
j_call: TRBJ1-1; d_call: NA; v_call: TRBV6-1; clone_size: NA; cdr3_nt: TGTGCCAGCAGTGAATTCGGGGGGAACACTGAAGCTTTCTTT; cdr3_aa: CASSEFGGNTEAFF
j_call: TRBJ2-1; d_call: NA; v_call: TRBV27; clone_size: NA; cdr3_nt: TGTGCCAGCAGTCCCCGGACAGATAATGAGCAGTTCTTC; cdr3_aa: CASSPRTDNEQFF